This TCR beta chain was retrieved from a study of blood T cells in healthy people across ages. Study information: About one barcoded TCR beta cDNA was captured per two T cells. The study's findings and limits: It was not possible, with unsorted PBMCs, to conclusively compare naive and antigen-experienced cells. Estimates of diversity drawn from one million T cells were considered underestimates.

Turning to this clonotype: The antigen remains unidentified. A much larger clone differs from this one at a single base, so this may be a read error.

Next came a second PCR, run for 7 to 11 cycles, which used a sample-barcoded 5' primer along with a J-beta primer mix. Every cDNA molecule bore a tag from a template-switch adaptor containing 12 random nucleotides. TCRdb re-called the 5' RACE reads with MiXCR, one entry per CDR3 protein. The sample has just under 900,000 distinct CDR3 sequences, about 30% seen once. The receptor comes from a woman aged 80 or older in good health. Sequencing used blood.

The CDR3 coding sequence is TGCAGTGGAATACACTCTGGGGCCAACGTCCTGACTTTC. This translates into CSGIHSGANVLTF. The chain employs TRBV20-1 and TRBJ2-6, with D unresolved. Per the germline V gene, CDR1 is DFQATT and CDR2 is SNEGSKA (reference sequence). The V gene lost 7 bases and the J gene lost 0 bases, with 7 bases spanning the gap. This CDR3 comprises 13 residues.